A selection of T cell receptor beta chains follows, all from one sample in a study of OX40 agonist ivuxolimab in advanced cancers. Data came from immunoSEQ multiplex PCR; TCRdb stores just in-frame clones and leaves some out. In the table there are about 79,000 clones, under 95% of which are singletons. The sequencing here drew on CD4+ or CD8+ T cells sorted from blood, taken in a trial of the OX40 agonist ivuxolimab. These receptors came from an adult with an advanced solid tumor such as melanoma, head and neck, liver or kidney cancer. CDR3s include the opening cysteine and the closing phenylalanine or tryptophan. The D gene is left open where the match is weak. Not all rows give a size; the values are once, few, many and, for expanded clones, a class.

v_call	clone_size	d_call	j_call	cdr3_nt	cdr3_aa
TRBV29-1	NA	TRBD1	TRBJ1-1	TGCAGCGTTGAGCCAAGGGGGCTAGACACTGAAGCTTTCTTT	CSVEPRGLDTEAFF
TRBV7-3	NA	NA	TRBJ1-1	TGTGCCAGCAGCTTATCTGGTGGGTTGAACACTGAAGCTTTCTTT	CASSLSGGLNTEAFF
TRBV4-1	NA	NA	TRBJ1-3	TGCGCCAGCAGCCAACATTACTCTGGAAACACCATATATTTT	CASSQHYSGNTIYF
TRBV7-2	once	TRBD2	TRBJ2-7	TGTGCCAGCAGCTTGTTTGTCATCACGGGACTAGGTTTCTACGAGCAGTACTTC	CASSLFVITGLGFYEQYF
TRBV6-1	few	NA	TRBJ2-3	TGTGCCAGCAGTCCCGACGGCGGGGATACGCAGTATTTT	CASSPDGGDTQYF
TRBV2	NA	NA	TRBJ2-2	TGTGCCAGCATAGGAGGGGAGAACACCGGGGAGCTGTTTTTT	CASIGGENTGELFF
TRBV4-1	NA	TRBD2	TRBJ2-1	TGCGCCAGCAGCCAATTAAGCGGGGGGGCACACTACAATGAGCAGTTCTTC	CASSQLSGGAHYNEQFF
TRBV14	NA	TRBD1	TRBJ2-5	TGTGCCAGCAGCCTGGGGACAGGCGTTTTATCGGGCCGAGAGACCCAGTACTTC	CASSLGTGVLSGRETQYF
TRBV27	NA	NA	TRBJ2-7	TGTGCCAGCCGAGGCTGGGGCTACGAGCAGTACTTC	CASRGWGYEQYF
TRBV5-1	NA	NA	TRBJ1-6	TGCGCCAGCAGCTTGGGGGGGAATTCACCCCTCCACTTT	CASSLGGNSPLHF
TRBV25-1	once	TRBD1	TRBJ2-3	TGTGCCAGCAGTGAGGGACAGCACACAGATACGCAGTATTTT	CASSEGQHTDTQYF
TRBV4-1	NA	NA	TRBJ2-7	TGCGCCAGCAGCCCCGGGGCGGGTTACGAGCAGTACTTC	CASSPGAGYEQYF
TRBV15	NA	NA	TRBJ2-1	TGTGCCACCAGCAGGGCCGTAGCTCTGAGCTCCTACAATGAGCAGTTCTTC	CATSRAVALSSYNEQFF
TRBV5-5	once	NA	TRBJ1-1	TGTGCCAGCAGCGTGGGACCGTCGAACACTGAAGCTTTCTTT	CASSVGPSNTEAFF
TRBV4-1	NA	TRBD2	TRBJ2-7	TGCGCCAGCAGCCACGCGGGGGGGTTTGGGGCCTACGAGCAGTACTTC	CASSHAGGFGAYEQYF
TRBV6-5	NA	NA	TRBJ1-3	TGTGCCAGCAGTTACGCTCCGAGCTCTGGAAACACCATATATTTT	CASSYAPSSGNTIYF
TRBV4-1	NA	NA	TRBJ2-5	TGCGCCAGCAGCCAAGACTCCGTGACCCAGTACTTC	CASSQDSVTQYF
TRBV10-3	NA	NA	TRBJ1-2	TGTGCCATCAGTAGAGACAGGACCCATGGCTACACCTTC	CAISRDRTHGYTF
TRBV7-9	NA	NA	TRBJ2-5	TGTGCCATCTCCGGGGAAGGGAGACTTCAAGAGACCCAGTACTTC	CAISGEGRLQETQYF
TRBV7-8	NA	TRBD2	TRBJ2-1	TGTGCCAGCAGCTTATGGTTGGCGGGGGGGTCCCCTCTCTACAATGAGCAGTTCTTC	CASSLWLAGGSPLYNEQFF
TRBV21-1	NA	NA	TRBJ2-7	TGTGCCAGCTGCGGGGGGGGCCGAGGCGAGCAGTACTTC	CASCGGGRGEQYF
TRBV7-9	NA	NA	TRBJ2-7	TGTGCCAGCAGCCCTGGCATTGGTTACGAGCAGTACTTC	CASSPGIGYEQYF
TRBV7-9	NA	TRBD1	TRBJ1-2	TGTGCCAGCAGCTTACCAGGGGGCGGTGATGGCTACACCTTC	CASSLPGGGDGYTF
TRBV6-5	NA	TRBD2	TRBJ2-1	TGTGCCAGCAGTCTCCTAGCGGGGGGGCACCGTGAGCAGTTCTTC	CASSLLAGGHREQFF
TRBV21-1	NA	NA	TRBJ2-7	TGTGCCAGCAGCAAACCCCCAGGGTGGGACGAGCAGTACTTC	CASSKPPGWDEQYF
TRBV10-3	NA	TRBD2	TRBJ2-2	TGTGCCATCAGTGAGTTGTGGCGGGGGGACCGCACCGGGGAGCTGTTTTTT	CAISELWRGDRTGELFF
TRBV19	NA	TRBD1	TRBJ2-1	TGTGCCAGTAGTACCCCCCAGGACAGGGGCACTGAGCAGTTCTTC	CASSTPQDRGTEQFF
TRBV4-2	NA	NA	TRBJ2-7	TGTGCCAGCAGCCAAGAGGCGGCCCCCGACCCGGGCGAGCAGTACTTC	CASSQEAAPDPGEQYF